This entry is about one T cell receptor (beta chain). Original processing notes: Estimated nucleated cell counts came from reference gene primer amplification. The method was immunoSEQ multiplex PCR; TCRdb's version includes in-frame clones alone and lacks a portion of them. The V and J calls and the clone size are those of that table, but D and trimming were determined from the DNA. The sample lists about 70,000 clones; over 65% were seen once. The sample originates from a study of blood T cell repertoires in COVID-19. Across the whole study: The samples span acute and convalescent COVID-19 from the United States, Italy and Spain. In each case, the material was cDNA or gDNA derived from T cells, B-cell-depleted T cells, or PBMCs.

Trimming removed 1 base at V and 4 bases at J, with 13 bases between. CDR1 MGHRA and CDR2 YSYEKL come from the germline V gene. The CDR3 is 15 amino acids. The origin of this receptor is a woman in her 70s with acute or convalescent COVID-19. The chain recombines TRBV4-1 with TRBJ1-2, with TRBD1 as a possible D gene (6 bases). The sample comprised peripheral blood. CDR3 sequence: CASSQVGARGYGYTF. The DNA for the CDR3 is TGCGCCAGCAGCCAAGTGGGGGCGCGAGGCTATGGCTACACCTTC.